The clone carrying this T cell receptor (beta chain) was detected a few times. Antigen unknown. The data are from a study of cytomegalovirus exposure and HLA in healthy donors. General study points: Judged likely to be a sequencing artifact was a cluster of highly shared sequence variants. The study put 150 to 200 TCR beta chains on its list as cytomegalovirus-associated.

At sampling all donors were nominally healthy, likely with unrecorded immune exposures. Primers included in the PCR were 60 Vbeta and 13 Jbeta primers. Sequenced by immunoSEQ multiplex PCR; TCRdb stores in-frame clones only, minus some. Of under 100,000 clones in the sample, over 75% were seen once. This receptor was taken from a man in his fifties in good health and CMV-seronegative. Input material: PBMCs.

CDR3 amino acids: CASSPNSGGGQPQHF. CDR3 nucleotides: TGTGCCAGCAGCCCTAATTCAGGGGGAGGTCAGCCCCAGCATTTT. This chain links TRBV2 with TRBJ1-5; 7 bases agree with TRBD1. CDR3 length: 15 amino acids. Germline-derived CDR1 and CDR2 are SNHLY and FYNNEI. Germline trimming cut 6 bases from V and 6 bases from J; bases unmatched to any gene: 11.